This T cell receptor beta chain is from a study of T cell changes during pregnancy in multiple sclerosis. TCRdb's table, derived via immunoSEQ multiplex PCR, lists solely in-frame clones and lacks some. The sample consists of some 87,000 clones, nearly 95% of them appearing once. CDR1 and CDR2 (germline): MNHEY, SMNVEV (reference sequence). This CDR3 is built from 15 residues. V lost 6 bases and J lost 6; bases outside the gene matches: 9. The chain recombines TRBV27 with TRBJ2-1, with 9 bases matching TRBD2. The clonotype originates from a female donor with multiple sclerosis, enrolled in a pregnancy study. The sample was peripheral blood, taken in the second trimester of pregnancy. The CDR3 sequence: CASRRAGGAPNEQFF. DNA of the CDR3: TGTGCCAGCAGACGAGCGGGAGGAGCCCCCAATGAGCAGTTCTTC.